Each of the 13 T cell receptor beta chains below was sequenced from the same sample in a study of Graves' ophthalmopathy and Graves' hyperthyroidism. Transcripts of RNA were the source for amplifying TCR beta CDR3 regions. RT-PCR was first run with HTBI primers, then multiplex PCR in a second round. TCRdb re-analysed the multiplex PCR reads in MiXCR, keeping a single row per CDR3 protein. The sample shows 200,000 to 300,000 distinct CDR3 sequences, around 42% of them seen only once. The sequencing input was peripheral blood. The source is an adult man with Graves' ophthalmopathy.

This clonotype was detected a few times. The rearrangement joins TRBV6-1 to TRBJ1-3; TRBD1 is a possible D gene (6 bases). CDR1 and CDR2 from the germline V gene are MNHNS and SASEGT. The CDR3 has 14 residues. The V end was cut by 7 bases, the J end by 6 bases, with 16 bases between. This chain's CDR3 is CASTNKGVENTIYF. The CDR3 bases are TGTGCCAGCACAAACAAGGGGGTCGAAAACACCATATATTTT.

The chain has TRBV2 and TRBJ1-1; D is unclear. This CDR3 contains 14 residues. Germline V CDR1 and CDR2: SNHLY, FYNNEI. V was shortened by 5 bases and J by 1 base, with 11 bases between the two germline ends. The CDR3 DNA is TGTGCCAGCAGTCCACTCTTCAAGAACACTGAAGCTTTCTTT. It specifies CASSPLFKNTEAFF.

This clonotype came up many times. This rearrangement joins TRBV15 to TRBJ1-2, with a weak D call TRBD1 (5 bases). Germline V lookup: CDR1 LNHNV, CDR2 YYDKDF (reference sequence). V lost 2 bases, J lost 0 bases, and 13 bases lay in between. The CDR3 sequence is 16 residues long. As DNA, the CDR3 is TGTGCCACCAGCAGACCCGACAGTCAAGCTAACTATGGCTACACCTTC. Its protein product is CATSRPDSQANYGYTF.

The J gene is TRBJ2-2, the V gene TRBV24-1; 9 nucleotides agree with TRBD2. Germline CDR1 KGHDR, CDR2 SFDVKD. The ends lost 3 bases at V and 2 bases at J; junction bases unmatched: 6. The CDR3 extends over 17 amino acids. The CDR3 region has the DNA TGTGCCACCAGTGATGGGCTAGCGGGGTTAAACACCGGGGAGCTGTTTTTT. Translation gives CATSDGLAGLNTGELFF.

The chain employs TRBV19 and TRBJ2-2; no clear D gene. Germline loops: CDR1 LNHDA, CDR2 SQIVND (reference sequence). V dropped 7 bases and J dropped 1 base, with 7 bases sitting between them. CDR3 length equals 13 residues. CDR3 nucleotides: TGTGCCAGTAACCCCCTGAACACCGGGGAGCTGTTTTTT. This codes for CASNPLNTGELFF.

The rearrangement links TRBV7-9 to TRBJ2-7, with 8 bases fitting TRBD2. Trimming at V came to 5 bases and at J to 6 bases, leaving 9 bases not matched to a gene. Germline CDR1 SEHNR, CDR2 FQNEAQ (reference sequence). The length of the CDR3 is 14 residues. In nucleotides, the CDR3 is TGTGCCAGCAGCACAGCGGGAGCCTCTCTCGAGCAGTACTTC. This gives the protein CASSTAGASLEQYF.

This clonotype has ten or more counts. The chain's CDR3 is CSTRESGGELFF. The CDR3 bases are TGCAGCACTCGGGAGTCAGGCGGGGAGCTGTTTTTT. The chain employs TRBV29-1 and TRBJ2-2; a possible D gene is TRBD2 (6 bases). The CDR3 has 12 residues. Germline V gives CDR1 SQVTM, CDR2 ANQGSEA. Deletions cut 8 bases from V and 7 bases from J, with 14 bases between.

The chain couples TRBV20-1 to TRBJ1-1, with no clear D. With 0 bases removed from V and 5 bases from J, the gap between germline ends came to 7 bases. Germline loops: CDR1 DFQATT, CDR2 SNEGSKA (reference sequence). This CDR3 spans 12 amino acids. The CDR3 DNA reads as TGCAGTGCTAGAGATTCGGGGACTGAAGCTTTCTTT. Translating gives CSARDSGTEAFF.

This clonotype has more than one count but fewer than ten. The chain couples TRBV7-9 to TRBJ2-7, with 12 bases lining up with TRBD1. Unmatched junction bases numbered 5, after V lost 0 bases and J lost 8 bases. The CDR3 is 15 amino acids. Germline loops: CDR1 SEHNR, CDR2 FQNEAQ (reference sequence). The CDR3 loop reads CASSLALGQGAKQYF. In DNA form, the CDR3 reads TGTGCCAGCAGCTTAGCGTTGGGACAGGGGGCGAAGCAGTACTTC.

The genes are TRBV6-5 and TRBJ2-7, with 7 bases matching TRBD1. V lost 5 bases, J lost 4 bases, and 8 bases stayed unmatched. This CDR3 region has 14 residues. The germline gives CDR1 MNHEY, CDR2 SVGAGI. The CDR3 DNA is TGTGCCAGCAGTGGCCGGGACAGTGTATACGAGCAGTACTTC. Protein sequence: CASSGRDSVYEQYF.

This chain links TRBV4-1 with TRBJ1-4, with no clear D. The CDR3 sequence is 16 residues long. Looked up from germline, CDR1 is MGHRA and CDR2 is YSYEKL. Between the trimmed V and J ends, which lost 1 base and 2 bases, there was a span of 11 bases. The CDR3 DNA follows: TGCGCCAGCAGCCAAGTTCTTAGCAGCACTAATGAAAAACTGTTTTTT. Its translation is CASSQVLSSTNEKLFF.

The chain has TRBV28 and TRBJ1-6; 8 bases are shared with TRBD1. Germline V gene lookup returns CDR1 MDHEN and CDR2 SYDVKM. Losses at the gene ends were 3 bases for V and 10 bases for J; bases not matched to a gene: 8. This CDR3 contains 15 residues. CDR3 sequence: CASSFSDRVMSPLHF. The DNA of the CDR3 is TGTGCCAGCAGTTTCTCGGACAGGGTGATGTCACCCCTCCACTTT.

This clonotype was detected only a few times. The chain links TRBV15 to TRBJ2-2; D is perhaps TRBD1 or TRBD2 (5 bases each). Trimming shortened V by 6 bases and J by 7 bases, and 12 bases separated the two germline ends. CDR1 and CDR2 (germline): LNHNV, YYDKDF (reference sequence). CDR3 length equals 13 residues. CDR3 region: CATRWGSVGELFF. DNA for the CDR3: TGTGCCACCAGGTGGGGGTCGGTCGGGGAGCTGTTTTTT.